This record covers a single T cell receptor beta chain. The antigen is not known. Looked up from germline, CDR1 is SGHTA and CDR2 is FQGNSA. Unmatched junction bases numbered 7, after V lost 5 bases and J lost 6 bases. The CDR3 covers 14 residues. This sample is part of a study of STAT5B mutations in CD4+ large granular lymphocyte leukemia. General study results and limits: CD4-sorted patient repertoires seemed more clonal than healthy CD4+ repertoires. Compared with healthy controls (2/35), patient top clones favored TRBV06 (8/27).

Control samples were healthy donors' buffy coats. Generated by immunoSEQ multiplex PCR, the TCRdb table keeps only in-frame clones and is missing some. The sample shows tens of thousands of clones, about four fifths of them seen only once. The receptor comes from a human donor in good health. The sample consisted of CD4+ T cells from blood buffy coats. The V call is TRBV7-2, the J call TRBJ1-5, with 7 bases that match TRBD1. The chain's CDR3 is CASSVRQGGQPQHF. CDR3 bases: TGTGCCAGCAGCGTAAGACAGGGAGGTCAGCCCCAGCATTTT.